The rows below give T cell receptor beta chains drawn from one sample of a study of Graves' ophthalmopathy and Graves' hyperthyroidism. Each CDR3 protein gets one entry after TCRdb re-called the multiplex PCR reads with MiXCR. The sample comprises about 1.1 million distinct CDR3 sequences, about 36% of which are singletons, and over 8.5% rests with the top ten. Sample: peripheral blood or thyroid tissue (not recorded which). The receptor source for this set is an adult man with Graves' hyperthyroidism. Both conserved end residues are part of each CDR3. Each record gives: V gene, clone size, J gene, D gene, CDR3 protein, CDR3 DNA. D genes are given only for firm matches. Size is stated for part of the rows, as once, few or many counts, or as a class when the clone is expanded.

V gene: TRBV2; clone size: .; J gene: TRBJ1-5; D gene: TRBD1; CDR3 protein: CASRQGTASNQPQHF; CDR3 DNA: TGTGCCAGCAGACAGGGGACAGCGAGCAATCAGCCCCAGCATTTT
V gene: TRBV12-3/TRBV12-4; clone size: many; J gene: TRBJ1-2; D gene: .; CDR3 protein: CASKGPNHGYTF; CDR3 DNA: TGTGCCAGCAAAGGGCCTAACCATGGCTACACCTTC
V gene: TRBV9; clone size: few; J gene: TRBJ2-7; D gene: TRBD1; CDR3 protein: CASQGEGTEHRQYF; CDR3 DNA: TGTGCCAGTCAGGGTGAGGGGACAGAACATAGGCAGTACTTC
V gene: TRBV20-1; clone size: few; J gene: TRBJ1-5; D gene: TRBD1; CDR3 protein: CSAEDRDQPQHF; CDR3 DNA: TGCAGTGCTGAGGACAGGGATCAGCCCCAGCATTTT
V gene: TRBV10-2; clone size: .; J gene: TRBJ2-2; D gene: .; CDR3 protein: CASGSHGSNTGELFF; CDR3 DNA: TGCGCCAGCGGATCACACGGGTCTAACACCGGGGAGCTGTTTTTT
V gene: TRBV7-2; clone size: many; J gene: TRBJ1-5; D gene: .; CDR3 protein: CASSLAGHSNQPQHF; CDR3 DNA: TGTGCCAGCAGCTTAGCAGGCCATAGCAATCAGCCCCAGCATTTT
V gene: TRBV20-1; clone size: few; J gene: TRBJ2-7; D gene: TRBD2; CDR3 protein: CSARRTSSYEQYF; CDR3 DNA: TGCAGTGCTCGTCGGACTAGCTCCTACGAGCAGTACTTC
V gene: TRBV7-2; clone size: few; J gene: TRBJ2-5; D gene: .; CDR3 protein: CASSLVLGTDYQETQYF; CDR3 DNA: TGTGCCAGCAGCTTAGTCCTTGGCACAGATTACCAAGAGACCCAGTACTTC
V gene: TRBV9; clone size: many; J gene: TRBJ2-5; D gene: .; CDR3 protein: CASSVARLGQGSGETQYF; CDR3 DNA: TGTGCCAGCAGCGTAGCTAGGTTGGGGCAGGGGAGCGGAGAGACCCAGTACTTC
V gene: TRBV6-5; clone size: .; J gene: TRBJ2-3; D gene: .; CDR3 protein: CASKASGARTDTQYF; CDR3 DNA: TGTGCCAGCAAGGCTTCGGGGGCACGCACAGATACGCAGTATTTT
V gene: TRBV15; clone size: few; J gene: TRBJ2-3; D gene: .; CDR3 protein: CATSGGKLTDTQYF; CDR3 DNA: TGTGCCACCAGTGGCGGGAAACTCACAGATACGCAGTATTTT
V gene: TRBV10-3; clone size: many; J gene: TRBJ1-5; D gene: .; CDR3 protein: CAISGGLNQPQHF; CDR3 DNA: TGTGCCATCAGTGGTGGACTCAATCAGCCCCAGCATTTT
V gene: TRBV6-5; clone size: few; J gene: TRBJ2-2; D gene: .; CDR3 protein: CASSPVGANTGELFF; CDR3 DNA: TGTGCCAGCAGCCCAGTGGGGGCGAACACCGGGGAGCTGTTTTTT
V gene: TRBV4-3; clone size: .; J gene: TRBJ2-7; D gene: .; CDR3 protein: CASSQIGTGTYEQYF; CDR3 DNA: TGCGCCAGCAGCCAAATAGGGACCGGGACCTACGAGCAGTACTTC
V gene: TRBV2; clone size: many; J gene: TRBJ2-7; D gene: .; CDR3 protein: CASREGPGGYEQYF; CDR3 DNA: TGTGCCAGCAGGGAAGGGCCCGGGGGCTACGAGCAGTACTTC
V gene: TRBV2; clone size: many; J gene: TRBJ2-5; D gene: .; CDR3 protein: CASSGRRETQYF; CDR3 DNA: TGTGCCAGCAGTGGTAGAAGGGAGACCCAGTACTTC
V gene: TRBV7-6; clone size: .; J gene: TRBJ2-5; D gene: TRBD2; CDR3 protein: CASSPSFSGSITGETQYF; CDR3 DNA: TGTGCCAGCAGCCCTAGCTTTAGCGGGAGTATAACCGGGGAGACCCAGTACTTC
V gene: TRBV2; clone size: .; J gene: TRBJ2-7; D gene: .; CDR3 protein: CANGAGYEQYF; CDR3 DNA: TGTGCCAACGGGGCTGGCTACGAGCAGTACTTC
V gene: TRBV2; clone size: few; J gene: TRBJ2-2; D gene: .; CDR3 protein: CASRPRGIGANTGELFF; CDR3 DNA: TGTGCCAGCAGGCCCCGGGGGATAGGGGCGAACACCGGGGAGCTGTTTTTT
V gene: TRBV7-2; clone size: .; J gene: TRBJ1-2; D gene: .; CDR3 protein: CASSSQGSFEGYTF; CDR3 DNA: TGTGCCAGCAGCTCCCAGGGTTCCTTTGAAGGCTACACCTTC
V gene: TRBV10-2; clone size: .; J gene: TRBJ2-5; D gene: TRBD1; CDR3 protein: CASSRGQGIGPRFTETQYF; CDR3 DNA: TGTGCCAGCAGTCGCGGACAGGGAATAGGACCCCGATTTACAGAGACCCAGTACTTC
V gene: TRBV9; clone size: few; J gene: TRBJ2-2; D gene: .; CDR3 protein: CASSGGNGELFF; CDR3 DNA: TGTGCCAGCAGCGGTGGAAACGGGGAGCTGTTTTTT